The clone carrying this T cell receptor beta chain was found a few times. Unique molecular identifiers were incorporated into the prepared TCRbeta library. Via MiXCR, TCRdb re-called the PCR reads, giving one row per CDR3 protein. The sample contains around 380,000 distinct CDR3 sequences, roughly a tenth of which appear only once. This sample is part of a study of T-cell reconstitution after alpha-beta-depleted transplantation in children. CDR3 length equals 13 residues. Germline CDR1 reads LNHDA; CDR2 reads SQIVND (reference sequence). Trimming took 7 bases from V and 3 from J, leaving 10 bases between them.

The chain recombines TRBV19 with TRBJ2-1; D is unclear. The clonotype was recovered from a human donor who donated a stem cell graft to a child with acute myeloid leukemia. Sequenced material: PBMCs from the stem cell graft donor, taken from the stem cell graft. The CDR3 DNA is TGTGCCAGTACAGCAACCAACTACAATGAGCAGTTCTTC. This sequence encodes CASTATNYNEQFF.